This entry lists 30 T cell receptor beta chains sequenced from one sample in a study of somatic mutations in cytotoxic T cells in rheumatoid arthritis. Measured with immunoSEQ multiplex PCR; TCRdb has only the in-frame clones, and not every one. The sample contains tens of thousands of clones, just over 85% of which appear only once. What was sequenced was CD8+ T cells sorted from blood. Every receptor here comes from a woman in her forties or fifties in good health.

CDR3 sequence reads: CASTPTRVVNSPLHF. CDR3 sequence (DNA): TGCGCCAGCACCCCCACCAGGGTAGTTAATTCACCCCTCCACTTT. The V call is TRBV10-2, the J call TRBJ1-6; TRBD1 might be the D (5 bases). V was shortened by 7 bases and J by 6 bases, with 16 bases between the two germline ends. This CDR3 is built from 15 residues. CDR1 and CDR2 from the germline V gene are WSHSY and SAAADI.

The V gene is TRBV7-9, the J gene TRBJ2-7; the D is unclear. The CDR3 totals 14 residues. V shed 0 bases and J shed 5 bases, with 11 bases lying between them. CDR1 and CDR2 from the germline V gene are SEHNR and FQNEAQ (reference sequence). The CDR3 is CASSLALGPHEQYF. CDR3 coding DNA: TGTGCCAGCAGCTTAGCGCTTGGGCCGCACGAGCAGTACTTC. The full variable domain, completed using reference TRBV7-9 and TRBJ2-7, is DTGVSQNPRHKITKRGQNVTFRCDPISEHNRLYWYRQTLGQGPEFLTYFQNEAQLEKSRLLSDRFSAERPKGSFSTLEIQRTEQGDSAMYLCASSLALGPHEQYFGPGTRLTVT.

The chain is built from TRBV4-1 and TRBJ2-3; 9 bases map to TRBD2. Germline V gene lookup returns CDR1 MGHRA and CDR2 YSYEKL. Germline trimming cut 4 bases from V and 3 bases from J; bases unmatched to any gene: 14. This CDR3 is built from 18 residues. CDR3 sequence reads: CASSLQGPGLAVTDTQYF. The CDR3 DNA sequence: TGCGCCAGCAGCCTACAAGGACCGGGACTAGCCGTTACAGATACGCAGTATTTT.

The chain couples TRBV4-3 to TRBJ1-1, with D unclear. CDR1 and CDR2 from the germline V gene are LGHNA and YSLEER. The CDR3 totals 16 residues. The V and J ends lost 4 bases and 0 bases respectively, with 15 bases between them. CDR3 nucleotides: TGCGCCAGCAGCCCCGCGATGGGGAGCATGAACACTGAAGCTTTCTTT. It codes for CASSPAMGSMNTEAFF.

The V call is TRBV7-9, the J call TRBJ2-7; D is possibly TRBD1 or TRBD2 (7 bases each). The CDR3 runs to 15 residues. V was shortened by 4 bases and J by 4 bases, with 17 bases between the two germline ends. Germline V gene lookup returns CDR1 SEHNR and CDR2 FQNEAQ (reference sequence). CDR3 sequence: CASSWEGARLYEQYF. The CDR3 nucleotides read TGTGCCAGCAGCTGGGAGGGGGCGCGGCTTTACGAGCAGTACTTC.

This chain connects TRBV21-1 to TRBJ2-7; TRBD2 was called by the table and not checked on the DNA. TRBV21-1 is listed as a pseudogene. The CDR3 contains 15 residues. The CDR3 loop reads CARFPKVGDSYEQYV. In DNA, the CDR3 is TGTGCCAGATTCCCCAAGGTGGGAGATTCCTACGAGCAGTACGTC.

The V gene is TRBV7-9, the J gene TRBJ1-2; 11 nucleotides agree with TRBD1. Germline CDR1 reads SEHNR; CDR2 reads FQNEAQ (reference sequence). With 1 base clipped from V and 2 bases from J, the junction kept 9 bases outside the gene matches. There are 18 residues in the CDR3. CDR3 coding DNA: TGTGCCAGCAGCTTAGGGGACAGGGGGTCAAAGTGGAACTATGGCTACACCTTC. Protein sequence: CASSLGDRGSKWNYGYTF.

CDR3 loop: CSVEEELRGQGTQYF. In DNA form, the CDR3 reads TGCAGCGTTGAAGAAGAGTTAAGGGGTCAGGGTACGCAGTATTTT. The chain couples TRBV29-1 to TRBJ2-3; tentative D call: TRBD1 (5 bases). CDR3 length equals 15 residues. Trimming shortened V by 0 bases and J by 8 bases, and 18 bases separated the two germline ends. CDR1 is SQVTM, CDR2 ANQGSEA, per germline.

This sequence joins TRBV6-5 and TRBJ1-2, with D possibly being TRBD1 (5 bases). This CDR3 has 16 residues. The germline CDR1 and CDR2 sequences are MNHEY and SVGAGI. Deletions cut 4 bases from V and 2 bases from J, with 17 bases between. CDR3 in amino acids: CASSSKEKQVNYGYTF. CDR3 bases: TGTGCCAGCAGTTCCAAAGAGAAACAGGTGAACTATGGCTACACCTTC.

This rearrangement joins TRBV28 to TRBJ2-7, with D possibly matching TRBD1 (5 bases). The V gene's germline CDR1 is MDHEN and CDR2 SYDVKM. V dropped 3 bases and J dropped 5 bases, with 14 bases sitting between them. The CDR3 extends over 14 amino acids. The CDR3: CASSFRQWGDEQYV. The CDR3 DNA is TGTGCCAGCAGTTTCAGACAGTGGGGTGACGAGCAGTACGTC.

V and J are TRBV4-3 and TRBJ2-3; perhaps TRBD1 as D (5 bases). The CDR3 has 15 residues. Trimming shortened V by 1 base and J by 6 bases, and 14 bases separated the two germline ends. The germline V gene encodes CDR1 LGHNA and CDR2 YSLEER. This chain's CDR3 is CASSQGSGSADTQYF. The CDR3 DNA reads TGCGCCAGCAGCCAAGGGTCAGGGTCTGCGGATACGCAGTATTTT.

The count of this clone is one. The V gene is TRBV7-9, the J gene TRBJ2-5; D might be TRBD1 or TRBD2, each matching 5 bases. This CDR3 is built from 14 residues. Germline CDR1 reads SEHNR; CDR2 reads FQNEAQ (reference sequence). The V end lost 2 bases, the J end lost 2 bases, and 9 bases lay between the germline ends. The CDR3 loop reads CASSLPGRQETQYF. The DNA of the CDR3 is TGTGCCAGCAGCTTACCGGGGCGTCAAGAGACCCAGTACTTC.

V gene TRBV6-5 combines with J gene TRBJ2-1; 9 nucleotides agree with TRBD1. The CDR3 sequence is 14 residues long. CDR1 is MNHEY and CDR2 is SVGAGI in the germline V gene. The junction had 4 bases not matched to a gene; V was cut back by 6 bases and J by 4 bases. This chain's CDR3 is CASSRGTGYNEQFF. The CDR3 nucleotides are TGTGCCAGCAGCCGGGGGACAGGGTACAATGAGCAGTTCTTC.

This chain links TRBV4-1 with TRBJ1-2, with a weak D call TRBD1 (5 bases). Germline CDR1 and CDR2: MGHRA and YSYEKL. The length of the CDR3 is 13 residues. With 1 base removed from V and 12 bases from J, the gap between germline ends came to 15 bases. CDR3 sequence (DNA): TGCGCCAGCAGCCAAGTACAGGACCCTACGAACACCTTC. It translates to CASSQVQDPTNTF.

This sequence joins TRBV6-6 and TRBJ1-1; D remains unclear. The CDR3 has 11 residues. Germline V CDR1 and CDR2: MNHNY, SVGAGI (reference sequence). The ends were cut back, 6 bases at V and 10 bases at J, with 12 bases in the middle. CDR3 sequence: CASRMWSGAFF. The CDR3 DNA sequence: TGTGCCAGCAGAATGTGGTCCGGAGCTTTCTTT.

J is TRBJ1-5 and V is TRBV11-2, with 11 nucleotides matching TRBD1. J lost 7 bases, V lost 1 base, and 6 bases had no gene match. Germline-derived CDR1 and CDR2 are SGHAT and FQNNGV. The CDR3 runs 16 residues. The CDR3 DNA reads as TGTGCCAGCAGCTTAGGGGGGACAGGGGGAGGCCAGCCCCAGCATTTT. This translates into CASSLGGTGGGQPQHF.

The V gene is TRBV19, the J gene TRBJ2-5; TRBD2 is a possible D gene (6 bases). Per germline, CDR1 LNHDA and CDR2 SQIVND (reference sequence). This CDR3 is 14 amino acids long. Trimming cost V 2 bases and J 0 bases, with 7 bases left between them. The CDR3 region is CASSIRLDQETQYF. The CDR3 DNA is TGTGCCAGTAGTATAAGACTAGACCAAGAGACCCAGTACTTC.

The gene calls are TRBV5-1 and TRBJ2-1, with TRBD1 matching over 7 bases. Germline-derived CDR1 and CDR2 are SGHRS and YFSETQ. J gave up 8 bases and V 4 bases, and 12 bases lay outside the gene matches. The CDR3 covers 15 residues. The CDR3 region is CASSGRDSLSDEQFF. The CDR3 bases are TGCGCCAGCAGCGGCCGGGACAGTCTATCAGATGAGCAGTTCTTC.

V usage is TRBV18 and J usage is TRBJ2-2; 7 bases align to TRBD2. CDR1 and CDR2 from the germline V gene are KGHSH and LQKENI. The V segment lost 3 bases and the J segment 0 bases; nucleotides outside the gene matches: 4. This CDR3 spans 16 amino acids. The CDR3: CASSPGDYSNTGELFF. CDR3 nucleotide sequence: TGTGCCAGCTCACCGGGGGACTACTCGAACACCGGGGAGCTGTTTTTT.

The chain is built from TRBV5-1 and TRBJ2-4; no clear D gene. Trimming took off 3 bases at V and 2 bases at J, with 3 bases between the two ends. Germline-derived CDR1 and CDR2 are SGHRS and YFSETQ. CDR3 length: 12 amino acids. The CDR3 DNA follows: TGCGCCAGCAGCTCAACCAAAAACATTCAGTACTTC. It codes for CASSSTKNIQYF.

The chain recombines TRBV29-1 with TRBJ1-2; tentatively, D is TRBD1 (5 bases). Trimming pared 0 bases from V and 8 bases from J, leaving 16 bases between. Germline values: CDR1 SQVTM, CDR2 ANQGSEA. The CDR3 is 14 residues long. CDR3 loop: CSVEEFGRVEGYTF. DNA of the CDR3: TGCAGCGTTGAAGAGTTTGGCAGGGTCGAAGGCTACACCTTC.

In DNA form, the CDR3 reads TGTGCCAGCAGGGGGGACAGGGTGGGAGCTTTCTTT. This sequence encodes CASRGDRVGAFF. J is TRBJ1-1 and V is TRBV2, with 9 bases matching TRBD1. CDR3 length: 12 amino acids. The V and J ends lost 6 bases and 10 bases, in that order; junction bases with no gene match: 6. Germline CDR1 is SNHLY and CDR2 is FYNNEI.

The rearrangement links TRBV29-1 to TRBJ2-5; no clear D gene. Germline CDR1 is SQVTM and CDR2 is ANQGSEA. V was shortened by 0 bases and J by 2 bases, with 13 bases between the two germline ends. The CDR3 is made up of 15 amino acids. The CDR3 sequence: CSVEDGVVVQETQYF. DNA of the CDR3: TGCAGCGTTGAAGATGGAGTGGTTGTACAAGAGACCCAGTACTTC.

This chain links TRBV5-6 with TRBJ2-7, with 8 bases identical to TRBD1. Trimming cost V 1 base and J 4 bases; bases outside gene matches: 7. Germline-derived CDR1 and CDR2 are SGHDT and YYEEEE. The CDR3 covers 15 residues. The CDR3 loop is CASSLLDRASYEQYF. As DNA, the CDR3 is TGTGCCAGCAGCTTGTTGGACAGGGCTAGTTACGAGCAGTACTTC.

The count of this clone is one. The V and J genes are TRBV11-2 and TRBJ2-1; a weak D match, TRBD1 (5 bases). The CDR3 length is 16 residues. Deletions cut 1 base from V and 1 base from J, with 11 bases between. Germline V gene data show CDR1 as SGHAT and CDR2 as FQNNGV. The CDR3 region is CASSLGWTPSYNEQFF. DNA of the CDR3: TGTGCCAGCAGCTTAGGCTGGACACCATCCTACAATGAGCAGTTCTTC.

This chain connects TRBV7-8 to TRBJ1-6; D is perhaps TRBD1 (5 bases). CDR1 and CDR2 from the germline V gene are SGHVS and FQNEAQ. With 5 bases removed from V and 2 bases from J, the gap between germline ends came to 16 bases. This CDR3 is 17 amino acids long. CDR3 bases: TGTGCCAGCAGCCCAACGACGGCGGGGGCCTATAATTCACCCCTCCACTTT. This encodes CASSPTTAGAYNSPLHF.

J is TRBJ2-3 and V is TRBV11-2; TRBD1 matches at 9 bases. V lost 6 bases and J lost 0; bases outside the gene matches: 4. The germline gives CDR1 SGHAT, CDR2 FQNNGV. The CDR3 contains 15 residues. The CDR3 region has the DNA TGTGCCAGCAGAACAGGGGGCACTAGCACAGATACGCAGTATTTT. This encodes CASRTGGTSTDTQYF. The full variable domain, its missing parts supplied by reference TRBV11-2 and TRBJ2-3, is EAGVAQSPRYKIIEKRQSVAFWCNPISGHATLYWYQQILGQGPKLLIQFQNNGVVDDSQLPKDRFSAERLKGVDSTLKIQPAKLEDSAVYLCASRTGGTSTDTQYFGPGTRLTVL.

The chain combines TRBV25-1 with TRBJ1-3; D possibly corresponds to TRBD1 (5 bases). Germline CDR1 is MGHDK and CDR2 is SYGVNS. The CDR3 is 15 residues long. The V gene lost 1 base and the J gene lost 9 bases, with 16 bases spanning the gap. The CDR3 reads CASSESLEPRGTIYF. In DNA, the CDR3 is TGTGCCAGCAGTGAATCTCTGGAACCAAGGGGCACCATATATTTT.

The chain employs TRBV7-9 and TRBJ2-1, with TRBD2 matching over 7 bases. The CDR3 has 12 amino acids. CDR1 and CDR2 from the germline V gene are SEHNR and FQNEAQ (reference sequence). V was clipped by 6 bases and J by 9 bases; unmatched bases: 5. This chain's CDR3 is CASSFGGFEQFF. CDR3 bases: TGTGCCAGCAGTTTCGGGGGGTTTGAGCAGTTCTTC. The full variable domain, with the rest looked up from reference TRBV7-9 and TRBJ2-1, is DTGVSQNPRHKITKRGQNVTFRCDPISEHNRLYWYRQTLGQGPEFLTYFQNEAQLEKSRLLSDRFSAERPKGSFSTLEIQRTEQGDSAMYLCASSFGGFEQFFGPGTRLTVL.

In the case of this clone: In the same sample, other DNA sequences code for this CDR3. The gene calls are TRBV7-8 and TRBJ1-1; maybe TRBD1 (5 bases). This CDR3 has 15 residues. Germline V CDR1 and CDR2: SGHVS, FQNEAQ. The V gene lost 1 base and the J gene lost 0 bases, with 9 bases spanning the gap. The CDR3: CASSLGGRLNTEAFF. CDR3 coding DNA: TGTGCCAGCAGCTTAGGGGGCAGGTTGAACACTGAAGCTTTCTTT. The complete variable domain, with remaining parts taken from reference TRBV7-8 and TRBJ1-1, reads GAGVSQSPRYKVAKRGQDVALRCDPISGHVSLFWYQQALGQGPEFLTYFQNEAQLDKSGLPSDRFFAERPEGSVSTLKIQRTQQEDSAVYLCASSLGGRLNTEAFFGQGTRLTVV.